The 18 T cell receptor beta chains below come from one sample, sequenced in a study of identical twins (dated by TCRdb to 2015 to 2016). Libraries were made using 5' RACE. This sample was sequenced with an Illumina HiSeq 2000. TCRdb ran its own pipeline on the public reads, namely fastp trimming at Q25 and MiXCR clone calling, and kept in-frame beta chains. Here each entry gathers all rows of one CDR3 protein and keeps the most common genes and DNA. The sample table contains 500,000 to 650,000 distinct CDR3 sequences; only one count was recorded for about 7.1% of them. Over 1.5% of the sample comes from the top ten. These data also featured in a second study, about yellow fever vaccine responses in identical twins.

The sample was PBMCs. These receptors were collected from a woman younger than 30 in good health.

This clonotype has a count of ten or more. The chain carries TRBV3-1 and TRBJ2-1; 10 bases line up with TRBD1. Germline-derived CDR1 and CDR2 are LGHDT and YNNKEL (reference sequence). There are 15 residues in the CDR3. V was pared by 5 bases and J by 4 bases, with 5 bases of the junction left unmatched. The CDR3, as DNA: TGTGCCAGCAGCATCGGACAGGGGGGGTACAATGAGCAGTTCTTC. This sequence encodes CASSIGQGGYNEQFF.

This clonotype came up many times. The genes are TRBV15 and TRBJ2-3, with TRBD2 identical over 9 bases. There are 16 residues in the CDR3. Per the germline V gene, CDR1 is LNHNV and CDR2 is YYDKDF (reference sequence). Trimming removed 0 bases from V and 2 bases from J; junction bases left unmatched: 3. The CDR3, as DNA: TGTGCCACCAGCAGAGATCAGCGGGGGGACACAGATACGCAGTATTTT. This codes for CATSRDQRGDTDTQYF.

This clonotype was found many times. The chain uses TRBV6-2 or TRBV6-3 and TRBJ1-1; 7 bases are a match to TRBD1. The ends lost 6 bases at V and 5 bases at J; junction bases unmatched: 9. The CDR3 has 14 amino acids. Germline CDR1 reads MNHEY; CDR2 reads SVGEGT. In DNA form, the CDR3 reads TGTGCCAGCAGCCAGGGGGGAAGTTATACTGAAGCTTTCTTT. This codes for CASSQGGSYTEAFF.

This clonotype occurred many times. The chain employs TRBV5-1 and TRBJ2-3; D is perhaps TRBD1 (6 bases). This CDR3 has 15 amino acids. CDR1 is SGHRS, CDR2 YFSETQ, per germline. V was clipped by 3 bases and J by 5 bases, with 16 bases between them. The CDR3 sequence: CASSSTGPARDTQYF. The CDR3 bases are TGCGCCAGCAGCTCGACAGGTCCGGCGCGAGATACGCAGTATTTT.

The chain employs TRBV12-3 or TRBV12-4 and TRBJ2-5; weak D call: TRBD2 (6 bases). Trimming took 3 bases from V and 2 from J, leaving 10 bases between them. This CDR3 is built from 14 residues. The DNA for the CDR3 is TGTGCCAGCAGTTTCTCGGAGGGGCAAGAGACCCAGTACTTC. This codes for CASSFSEGQETQYF.

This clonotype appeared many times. The CDR3 DNA sequence: TGTGCCAGCAGCTTACCCAGCAACCAAGAGACCCAGTACTTC. Its protein product is CASSLPSNQETQYF. V usage is TRBV7-9 and J usage is TRBJ2-5, with D unresolved. The CDR3 spans 14 residues. Germline V lookup: CDR1 SEHNR, CDR2 FQNEAQ (reference sequence). V lost 2 bases to trimming and J lost 0 bases, with 7 bases between them.

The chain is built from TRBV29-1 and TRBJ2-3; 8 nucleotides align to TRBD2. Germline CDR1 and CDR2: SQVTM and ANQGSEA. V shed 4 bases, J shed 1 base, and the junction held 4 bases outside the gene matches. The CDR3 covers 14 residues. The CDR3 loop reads CSVVSRGGTDTQYF. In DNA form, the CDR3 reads TGCAGCGTTGTCTCGCGGGGGGGCACAGATACGCAGTATTTT.

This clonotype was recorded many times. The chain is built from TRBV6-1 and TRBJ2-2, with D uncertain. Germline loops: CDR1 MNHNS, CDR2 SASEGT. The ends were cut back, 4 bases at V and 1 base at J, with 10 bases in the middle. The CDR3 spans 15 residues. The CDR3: CASSVTQVNTGELFF. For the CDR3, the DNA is TGTGCCAGCAGTGTAACCCAGGTGAACACCGGGGAGCTGTTTTTT.

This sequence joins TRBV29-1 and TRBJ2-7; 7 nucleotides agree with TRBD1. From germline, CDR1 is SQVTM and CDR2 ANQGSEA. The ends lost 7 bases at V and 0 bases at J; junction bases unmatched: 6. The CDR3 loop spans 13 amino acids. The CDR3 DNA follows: TGCAGCGCCGAGGACAGGCGCTCCTACGAGCAGTACTTC. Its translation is CSAEDRRSYEQYF.

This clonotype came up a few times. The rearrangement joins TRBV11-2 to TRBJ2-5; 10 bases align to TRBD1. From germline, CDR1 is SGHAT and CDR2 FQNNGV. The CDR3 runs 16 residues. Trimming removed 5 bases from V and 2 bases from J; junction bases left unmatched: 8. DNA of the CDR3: TGTGCCAGCAGCCAAGGGGACAGGGGTGGGCAAGAGACCCAGTACTTC. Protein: CASSQGDRGGQETQYF. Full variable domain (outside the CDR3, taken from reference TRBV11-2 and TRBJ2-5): EAGVAQSPRYKIIEKRQSVAFWCNPISGHATLYWYQQILGQGPKLLIQFQNNGVVDDSQLPKDRFSAERLKGVDSTLKIQPAKLEDSAVYLCASSQGDRGGQETQYFGPGTRLLVL.

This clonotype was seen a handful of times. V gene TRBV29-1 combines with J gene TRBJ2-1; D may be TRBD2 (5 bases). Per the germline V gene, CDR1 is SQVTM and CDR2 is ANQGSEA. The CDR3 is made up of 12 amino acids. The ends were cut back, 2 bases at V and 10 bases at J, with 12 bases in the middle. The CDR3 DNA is TGCAGCGTTGAAAGAGGGCCCAGCGAGCAGTTCTTC. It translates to CSVERGPSEQFF.

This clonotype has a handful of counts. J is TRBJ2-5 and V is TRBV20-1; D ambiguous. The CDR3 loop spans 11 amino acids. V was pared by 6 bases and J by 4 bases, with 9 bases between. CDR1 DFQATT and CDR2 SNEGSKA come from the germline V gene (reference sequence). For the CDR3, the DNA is TGCAGTGCCTTCGAAAGAGAGACCCAGTACTTC. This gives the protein CSAFERETQYF.

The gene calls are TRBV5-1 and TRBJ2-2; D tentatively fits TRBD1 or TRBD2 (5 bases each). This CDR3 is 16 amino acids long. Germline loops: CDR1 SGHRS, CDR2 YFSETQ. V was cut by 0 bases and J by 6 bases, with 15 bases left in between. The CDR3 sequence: CASSLAGATVAGELFF. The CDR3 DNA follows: TGCGCCAGCAGCTTGGCCGGGGCAACGGTCGCCGGGGAGCTGTTTTTT.

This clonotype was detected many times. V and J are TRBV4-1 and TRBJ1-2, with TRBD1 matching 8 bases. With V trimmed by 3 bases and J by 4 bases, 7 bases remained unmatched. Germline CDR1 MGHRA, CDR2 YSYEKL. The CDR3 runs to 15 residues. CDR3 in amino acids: CASSQQGQGSYGYTF. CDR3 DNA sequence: TGCGCCAGCAGCCAGCAAGGACAGGGCTCCTATGGCTACACCTTC.

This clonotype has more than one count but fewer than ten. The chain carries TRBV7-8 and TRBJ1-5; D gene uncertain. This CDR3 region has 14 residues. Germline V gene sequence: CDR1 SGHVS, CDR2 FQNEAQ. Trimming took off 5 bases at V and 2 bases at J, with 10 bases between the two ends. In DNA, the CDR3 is TGTGCCAGCAGCCTGGCAGTGGGCAATCAGCCCCAGCATTTT. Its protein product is CASSLAVGNQPQHF.

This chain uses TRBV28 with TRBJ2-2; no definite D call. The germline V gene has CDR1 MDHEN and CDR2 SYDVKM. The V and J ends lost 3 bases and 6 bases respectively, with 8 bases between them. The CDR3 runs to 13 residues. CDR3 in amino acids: CASSFWIPGELFF. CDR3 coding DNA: TGTGCCAGCAGTTTCTGGATCCCCGGGGAGCTGTTTTTT.

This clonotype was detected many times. CDR3 region: CAISIGLAGSQVNEQFF. The CDR3 region has the DNA TGTGCCATCAGCATTGGACTAGCGGGATCCCAAGTCAATGAGCAGTTCTTC. The chain combines TRBV10-3 with TRBJ2-1; 12 nucleotides line up with TRBD2. CDR3 length equals 17 residues. V was clipped by 6 bases and J by 6 bases; unmatched bases: 12. The germline CDR1 and CDR2 sequences are ENHRY and SYGVKD.

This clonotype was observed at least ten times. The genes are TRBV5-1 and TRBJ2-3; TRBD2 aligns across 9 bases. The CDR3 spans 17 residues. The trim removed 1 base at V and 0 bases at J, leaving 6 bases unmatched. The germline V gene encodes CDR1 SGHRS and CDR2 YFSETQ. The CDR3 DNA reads TGCGCCAGCAGCTTGATTATAGCGGGGGATAGCACAGATACGCAGTATTTT. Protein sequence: CASSLIIAGDSTDTQYF. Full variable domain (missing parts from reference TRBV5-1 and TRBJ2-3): KAGVTQTPRYLIKTRGQQVTLSCSPISGHRSVSWYQQTPGQGLQFLFEYFSETQRNKGNFPGRFSGRQFSNSRSEMNVSTLELGDSALYLCASSLIIAGDSTDTQYFGPGTRLTVL.